This T cell receptor (beta chain) appears in the sequencing data of a study of T cells after yellow fever vaccination (dated by TCRdb to the late 2010s). In the study overall: Libraries from fractions with low cell numbers were prepared with the SMART-Seq v4 Ultra Low Input RNA kit. Bulk TCR alpha and beta repertoires were sequenced longitudinally to track T-cell clones before and after primary and booster YFV17D yellow fever vaccination. The cohort comprised two healthy male donors, one aged 18 to 29 and one aged 30 to 39 years. Blood was collected at multiple timepoints before and after primary and secondary immunization, and bulk PBMC replicates and cell subsets were isolated. Overall results and qualifications from the work: Compared with the primary T-cell response, the secondary T-cell response was weaker but faster, peaking on day 5 rather than day 15. Because the study included only a couple of donors, the extent to which the findings can be generalized is limited. Because abundant contaminating clonotypes from the bulk population could be contained in FACS-sorted repertoires, computational filtering was required. Most clones expanded after primary vaccination were re-detected after the booster (96% of CD4 and around 86% of CD8), suggesting broad memory maintenance. A small share of clonotypes occurred in both CD4 and CD8 compartments, likely arising from convergent recombination.

The treatment or condition label, as the study defines it: live attenuated yellow fever vaccine strain. Two biological replicates of bulk PBMCs were collected at each blood-draw timepoint. A standard Ficoll-Paque protocol was used to isolate PBMCs from peripheral blood. RNA was extracted with TriZol from bulk PBMCs, CD4 and CD8 fractions, and dextramer-positive and dextramer-negative fractions. V is pared back by 3 bases and J by 3 bases, with 8 bases lying between the germline termini. From the cysteine up to the phenylalanine, the CDR3 has a length of 13 residues. Only the CDR3 region is kept as DNA, spanning 39 bases read in frame from base 1. Based on the germline V gene, the CDR1 and CDR2 sequences are KGHSH and LQKENI. This clonotype was seen only a few times. Its antigen remains unidentified. No base qualities exist here, and no much larger clone lies one base off it. TCR cDNA was synthesized by 5'RACE template switching, through which a universal primer site and unique molecular identifiers were introduced. Priming of cDNA synthesis was performed from both the TCR alpha and TCR beta constant segments. Library amplification involved two PCR steps, and the second step added sample barcodes and sequencing adapters. Sequencing of libraries was done on Illumina HiSeq 2500 (2x100 bp) or NovaSeq (2x150 bp). The paper's data handling went like this. Demultiplexing of reads and collapsing into UMI consensus sequences were performed with MIGEC, and V(D)J alignment was carried out with MiXCR. Vaccine-responding clonotypes were identified with edgeR using replicate PBMC samples, with FDR below 0.01 and a log2 fold change above 5 up to day 15 being required. Each bulk clonotype received a CD4 or CD8 identity based on whether the sequenced CD4 or CD8 repertoire contained that clonotype at higher abundance. TCRdb's own reprocessing of the public reads used fastp at Q25 and MiXCR and kept productive beta chains. All rows with the same CDR3 protein become a single entry with the most common DNA and genes. The V and J calls come from TCRdb's annotation, not from the publication. This sample holds 300,000 to 450,000 distinct CDR3 sequences; about 6.2% were observed only once. About 15% of the sample is held by the ten biggest clonotypes.

The sequence joins TRBV18 to TRBJ2-5, with no confidently assigned D gene. This material consisted of PBMCs, taken 5 days after the yellow fever booster vaccination. The sequence derives from a man under 40 who received the YFV17D yellow fever vaccine. The DNA sequence is given as TGTGCCAGCTCACCCTCGCCTAAAGAGACCCAGTACTTC. Its translation is CASSPSPKETQYF.